This TCR beta chain came from a study of tumor and adjacent non-tumor tissue in lung cancer. Study-level information: Some 4.2 million productive TCRbeta reads were obtained per sample on average.

TCRbeta libraries were built with three rounds of nested PCR, modified from ARM-PCR. TCRdb analysed the multiplex PCR reads with MiXCR anew, one entry per CDR3 protein. The sample has about 80,000 distinct CDR3 sequences; over 75% are singletons. RNA was extracted from bulk tissue without any cell sorting. A remark on this clonotype: At one of its ends the junction is not consistent with the germline gene, which may arise from a read error.

This receptor was taken from a woman in her fifties or sixties with non-small cell lung cancer. Input material: lung tumor tissue.

The CDR3 spells CASSLSGETQYF. The CDR3 nucleotides are TGTGCCAGCAGCCTTTCAGGAGAGACCCAATACTTC. The V gene is TRBV11-2, the J gene TRBJ2-5; the D is unclear. Germline V gene sequence: CDR1 SGHAT, CDR2 FQNNGV. CDR3 length: 12 residues.